Described below is a single T cell receptor beta chain sequence and its context. The junction shows a germline mismatch at one end, possibly a read error. These data originate in a study of blood T cells in healthy people across ages. A sample-barcoded 5' primer and a J-beta primer mix were used in a second PCR of roughly 6 to 11 cycles. Every cDNA was tagged by a template-switch adaptor with 12 random nucleotides. TCRdb independently ran MiXCR on the 5' RACE reads; one entry per CDR3 protein. The sample includes more than 650,000 distinct CDR3 sequences, 20% to 30% of them seen just once. The CDR3 totals 12 residues. CDR1 SGHAT and CDR2 FQNNGV come from the germline V gene. This sample also appeared in a second study, on T cells of mothers and their children. That work states: Thymic selection shapes TCR recombination output similarly in related and unrelated pairs.

What was sequenced was blood. The chain combines TRBV11-2 with TRBJ1-4; D call uncertain. The TCR comes from a boy younger than 18 in good health. CDR3 sequence: CASSLGTGVLLF. The CDR3 DNA reads as TGTGCCAGCAGCTTAGGGACCGGGGTTCTGCTTTTT.